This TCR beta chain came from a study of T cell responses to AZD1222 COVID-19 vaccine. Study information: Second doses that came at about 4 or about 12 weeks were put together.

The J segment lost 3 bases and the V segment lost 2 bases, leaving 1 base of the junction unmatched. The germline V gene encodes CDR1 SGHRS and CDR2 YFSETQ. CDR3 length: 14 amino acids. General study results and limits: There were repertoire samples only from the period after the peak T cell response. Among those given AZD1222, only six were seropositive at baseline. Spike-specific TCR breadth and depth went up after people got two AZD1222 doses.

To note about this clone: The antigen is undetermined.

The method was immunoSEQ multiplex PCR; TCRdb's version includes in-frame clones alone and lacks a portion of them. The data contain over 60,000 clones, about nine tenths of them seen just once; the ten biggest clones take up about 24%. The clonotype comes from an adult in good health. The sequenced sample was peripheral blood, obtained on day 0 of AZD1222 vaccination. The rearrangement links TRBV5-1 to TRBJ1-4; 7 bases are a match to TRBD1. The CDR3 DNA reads TGCGCCAGCAGCTTTGGGACAGCTAATGAAAAACTGTTTTTT. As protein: CASSFGTANEKLFF.